The 4 T cell receptor beta chains listed next were all sequenced from one sample in a study of monozygotic twins with cystic fibrosis. Clones were sequenced by immunoSEQ multiplex PCR, and TCRdb holds only the in-frame ones, with some missing. Here the sample spans roughly 13,000 clones, approximately 95% being singletons. The sequenced sample was blood. Source of these receptors: a girl aged 2-10 years with cystic fibrosis.

The chain recombines TRBV5-1 with TRBJ2-2, with a possible D match to TRBD2 (6 bases). Trimming cost V 0 bases and J 5 bases, with 11 bases left between them. The CDR3 spans 15 residues. CDR1 and CDR2 (germline): SGHRS, YFSETQ. CDR3 in DNA: TGCGCCAGCAGCTTGGAGGGACTTTCTACCGGGGAGCTGTTTTTT. Its translation: CASSLEGLSTGELFF.

This chain joins TRBV18 and TRBJ2-3; possibly TRBD2 for D (5 bases). The V end lost 6 bases, the J end lost 4 bases, and 20 bases lay between the germline ends. CDR3 length: 16 amino acids. CDR1 and CDR2 from the germline V gene are KGHSH and LQKENI. The CDR3 protein is CASSPRMGSGADTQYF. The CDR3 DNA is TGTGCCAGCTCCCCAAGAATGGGGAGTGGCGCAGATACGCAGTATTTT.

The chain has TRBV7-2 and TRBJ2-7, with 8 nucleotides matching TRBD1. The V gene end was trimmed by 4 bases and the J gene end by 4 bases; junction bases not matched to a gene: 9. The length of the CDR3 is 15 residues. CDR1 is SGHTA and CDR2 is FQGNSA in the germline V gene. DNA for the CDR3: TGTGCCAGCAGCTCGAGGGGGACAGGAAGGTACGAGCAGTACTTC. Its protein is CASSSRGTGRYEQYF.

CDR3 region: CASSARLNTGELFF. The CDR3, as DNA: TGTGCCAGCAGTGCCCGTCTAAACACCGGGGAGCTGTTTTTT. This rearrangement joins TRBV6-1 to TRBJ2-2; D unresolved. V dropped 4 bases and J dropped 2 bases, with 8 bases sitting between them. CDR1 and CDR2 (germline): MNHNS, SASEGT. This CDR3 region has 14 residues.